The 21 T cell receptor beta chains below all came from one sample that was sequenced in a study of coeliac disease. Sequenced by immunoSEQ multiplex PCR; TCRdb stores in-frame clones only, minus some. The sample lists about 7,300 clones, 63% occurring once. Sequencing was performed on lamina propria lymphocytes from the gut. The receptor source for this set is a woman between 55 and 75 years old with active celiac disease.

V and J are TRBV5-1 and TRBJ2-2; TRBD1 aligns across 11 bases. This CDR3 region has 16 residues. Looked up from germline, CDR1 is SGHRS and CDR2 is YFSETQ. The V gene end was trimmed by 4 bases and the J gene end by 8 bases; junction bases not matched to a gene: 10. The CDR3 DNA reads TGCGCCAGCAGCCCCGCGGGACAGGGGGTTGCAGGGGAGCTGTTTTTT. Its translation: CASSPAGQGVAGELFF.

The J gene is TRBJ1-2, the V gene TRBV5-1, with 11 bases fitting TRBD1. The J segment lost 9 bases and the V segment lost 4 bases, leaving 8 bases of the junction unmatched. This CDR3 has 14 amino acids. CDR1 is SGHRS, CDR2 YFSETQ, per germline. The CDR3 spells CASSPGTGGIRYTF. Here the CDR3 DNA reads TGCGCCAGCAGCCCCGGGACAGGGGGAATTCGCTACACCTTC.

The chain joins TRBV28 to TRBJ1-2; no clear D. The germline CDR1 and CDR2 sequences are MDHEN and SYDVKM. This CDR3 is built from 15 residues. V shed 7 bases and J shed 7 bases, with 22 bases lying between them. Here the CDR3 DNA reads TGTGCCAGCAACATCCTAGACGGATTACTTTCTGGCTACACCTTC. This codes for CASNILDGLLSGYTF.

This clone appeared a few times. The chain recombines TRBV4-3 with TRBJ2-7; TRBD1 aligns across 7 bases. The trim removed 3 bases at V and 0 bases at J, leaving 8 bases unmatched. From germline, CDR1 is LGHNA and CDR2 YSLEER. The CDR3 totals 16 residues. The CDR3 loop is CASSQIGTDNSYEQYF. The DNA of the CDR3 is TGCGCCAGCAGCCAGATCGGGACAGACAACTCCTACGAGCAGTACTTC.

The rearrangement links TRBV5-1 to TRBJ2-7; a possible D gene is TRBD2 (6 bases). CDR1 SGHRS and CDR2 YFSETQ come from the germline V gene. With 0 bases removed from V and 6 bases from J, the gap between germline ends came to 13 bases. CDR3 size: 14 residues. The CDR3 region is CASSLAGELGEQYF. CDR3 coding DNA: TGCGCCAGCAGCTTGGCGGGAGAGTTGGGCGAGCAGTACTTC.

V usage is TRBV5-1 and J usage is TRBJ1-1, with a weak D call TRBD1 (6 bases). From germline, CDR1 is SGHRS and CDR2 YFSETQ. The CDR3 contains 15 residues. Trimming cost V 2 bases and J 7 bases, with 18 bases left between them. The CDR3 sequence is CASSLNPPWGREAFF. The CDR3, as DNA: TGCGCCAGCAGCTTAAACCCCCCATGGGGGCGTGAAGCTTTCTTT.

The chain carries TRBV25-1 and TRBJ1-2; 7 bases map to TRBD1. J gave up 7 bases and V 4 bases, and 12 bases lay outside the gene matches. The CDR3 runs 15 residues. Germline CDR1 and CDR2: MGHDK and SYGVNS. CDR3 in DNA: TGTGCCAGCAGTGGCTCCTTCAGGGGGTGGGGTGGCTACACCTTC. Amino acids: CASSGSFRGWGGYTF.

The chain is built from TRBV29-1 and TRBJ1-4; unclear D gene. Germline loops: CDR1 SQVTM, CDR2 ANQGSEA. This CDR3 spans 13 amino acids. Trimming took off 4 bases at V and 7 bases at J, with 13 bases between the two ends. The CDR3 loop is CSVVKQFGEKLFF. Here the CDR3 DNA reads TGCAGCGTTGTGAAACAGTTCGGTGAAAAACTGTTTTTT.

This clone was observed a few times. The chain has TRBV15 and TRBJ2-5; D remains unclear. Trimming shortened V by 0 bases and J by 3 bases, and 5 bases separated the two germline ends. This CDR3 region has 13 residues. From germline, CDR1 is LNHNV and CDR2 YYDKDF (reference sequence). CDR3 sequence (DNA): TGTGCCACCAGCAGAGAAAATAAAGAGACCCAGTACTTC. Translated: CATSRENKETQYF.

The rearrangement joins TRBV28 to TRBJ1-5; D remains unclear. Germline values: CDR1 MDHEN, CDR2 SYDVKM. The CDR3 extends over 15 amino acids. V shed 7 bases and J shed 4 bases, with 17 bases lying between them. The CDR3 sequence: CASTTTGRLNQPQHF. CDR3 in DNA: TGTGCCAGCACCACGACGGGAAGGCTAAATCAGCCCCAGCATTTT.

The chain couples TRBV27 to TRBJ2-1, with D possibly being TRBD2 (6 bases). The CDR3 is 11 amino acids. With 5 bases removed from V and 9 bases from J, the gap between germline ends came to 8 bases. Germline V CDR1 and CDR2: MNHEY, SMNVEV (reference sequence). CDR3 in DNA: TGTGCCAGCAGTCGAGCGGGTGAGCAGTTCTTC. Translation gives CASSRAGEQFF.

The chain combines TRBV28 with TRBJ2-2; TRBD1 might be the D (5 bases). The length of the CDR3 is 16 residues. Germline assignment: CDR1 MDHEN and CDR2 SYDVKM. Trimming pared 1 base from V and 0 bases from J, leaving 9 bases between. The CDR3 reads CASSLYPGTNTGELFF. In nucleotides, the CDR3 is TGTGCCAGCAGTTTATACCCAGGGACGAACACCGGGGAGCTGTTTTTT.

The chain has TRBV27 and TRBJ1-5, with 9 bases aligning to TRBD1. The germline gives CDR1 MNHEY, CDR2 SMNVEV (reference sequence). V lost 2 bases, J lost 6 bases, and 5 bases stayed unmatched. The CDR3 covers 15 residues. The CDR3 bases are TGTGCCAGCAGTTTAGGACAGGGGTATGGTCAGCCCCAGCATTTT. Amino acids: CASSLGQGYGQPQHF.

The CDR3 coding sequence is TGTGCCAGCAGTTTACCAGGGAACCCAAAAACCTGCGAGCAGTACTTC. This encodes CASSLPGNPKTCEQYF. This chain connects TRBV28 to TRBJ2-7; tentative D call: TRBD1 (5 bases). CDR3 length: 16 amino acids. The V end lost 2 bases, the J end lost 6 bases, and 20 bases lay between the germline ends. Germline CDR1 MDHEN, CDR2 SYDVKM.

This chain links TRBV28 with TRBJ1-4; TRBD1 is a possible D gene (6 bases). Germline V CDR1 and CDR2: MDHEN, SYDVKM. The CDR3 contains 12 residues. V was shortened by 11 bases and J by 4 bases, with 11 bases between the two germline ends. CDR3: CARQDLNEKLFF. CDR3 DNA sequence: TGTGCCCGACAGGACCTTAATGAAAAACTGTTTTTT.

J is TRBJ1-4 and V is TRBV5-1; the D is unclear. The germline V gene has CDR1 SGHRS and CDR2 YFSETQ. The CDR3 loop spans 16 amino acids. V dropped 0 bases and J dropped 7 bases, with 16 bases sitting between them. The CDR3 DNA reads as TGCGCCAGCAGCTTGGAAACCGGGATCGGGAGTGAAAAACTGTTTTTT. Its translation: CASSLETGIGSEKLFF. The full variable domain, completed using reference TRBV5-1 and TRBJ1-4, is KAGVTQTPRYLIKTRGQQVTLSCSPISGHRSVSWYQQTPGQGLQFLFEYFSETQRNKGNFPGRFSGRQFSNSRSEMNVSTLELGDSALYLCASSLETGIGSEKLFFGSGTQLSVL.

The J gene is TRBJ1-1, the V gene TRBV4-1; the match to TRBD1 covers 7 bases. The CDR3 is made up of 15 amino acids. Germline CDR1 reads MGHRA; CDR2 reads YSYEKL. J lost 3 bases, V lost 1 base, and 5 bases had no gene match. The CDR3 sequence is CASSQGLTGDTEAFF. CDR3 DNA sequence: TGCGCCAGCAGCCAAGGTTTAACAGGGGACACTGAAGCTTTCTTT.

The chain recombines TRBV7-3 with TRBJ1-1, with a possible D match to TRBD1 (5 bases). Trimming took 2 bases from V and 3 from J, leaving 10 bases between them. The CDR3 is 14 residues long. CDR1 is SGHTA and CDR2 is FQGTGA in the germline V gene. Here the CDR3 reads CASSLGGGDTEAFF. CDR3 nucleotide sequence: TGTGCCAGCAGCTTAGGCGGGGGAGACACTGAAGCTTTCTTT.

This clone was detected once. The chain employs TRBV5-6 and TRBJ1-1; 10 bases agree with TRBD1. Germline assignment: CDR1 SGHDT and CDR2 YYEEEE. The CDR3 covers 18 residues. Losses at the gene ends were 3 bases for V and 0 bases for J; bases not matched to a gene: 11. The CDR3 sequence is CASSSLRDRGLVNTEAFF. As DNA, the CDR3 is TGTGCCAGCAGCTCCCTCCGGGACAGGGGATTAGTGAACACTGAAGCTTTCTTT.

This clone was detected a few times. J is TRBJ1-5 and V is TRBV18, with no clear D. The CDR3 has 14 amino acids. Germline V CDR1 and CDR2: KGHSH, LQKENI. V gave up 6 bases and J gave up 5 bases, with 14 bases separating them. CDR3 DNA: TGTGCCAGCTCCAACCTCCCACAAGATCAGCCCCAGCATTTT. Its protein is CASSNLPQDQPQHF.

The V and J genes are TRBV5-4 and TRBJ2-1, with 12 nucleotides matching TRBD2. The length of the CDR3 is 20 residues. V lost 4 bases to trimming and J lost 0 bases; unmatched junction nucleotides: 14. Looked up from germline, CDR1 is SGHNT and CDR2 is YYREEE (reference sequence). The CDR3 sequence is CASSDPSGGGGGGSYNEQFF. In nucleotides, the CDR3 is TGTGCCAGCAGCGACCCTAGCGGGGGGGGCGGGGGCGGCTCCTACAATGAGCAGTTCTTC.